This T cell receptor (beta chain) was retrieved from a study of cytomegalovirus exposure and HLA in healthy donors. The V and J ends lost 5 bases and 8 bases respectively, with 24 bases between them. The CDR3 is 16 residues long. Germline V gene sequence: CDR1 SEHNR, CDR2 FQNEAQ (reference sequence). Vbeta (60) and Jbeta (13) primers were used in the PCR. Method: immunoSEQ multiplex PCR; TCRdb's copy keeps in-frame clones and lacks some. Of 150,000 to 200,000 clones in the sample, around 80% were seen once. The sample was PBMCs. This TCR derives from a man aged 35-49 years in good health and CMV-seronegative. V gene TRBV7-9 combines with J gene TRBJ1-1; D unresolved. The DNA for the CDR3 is TGTGCCAGCAGCCAGATTGGGCCGCACCTTAACTTGGAAGCTTTCTTT. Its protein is CASSQIGPHLNLEAFF.